This entry concerns a single TCR beta chain. The source of the sample is a study of blood T cell repertoires in COVID-19. The overall study: T cells, B-cell-depleted T cells, or PBMCs supplied cDNA or gDNA.

The V gene end was trimmed by 5 bases and the J gene end by 0 bases; junction bases not matched to a gene: 9. Germline V gene data show CDR1 as MNHEY and CDR2 as SMNVEV (reference sequence). This CDR3 has 17 residues. Some clones are missing from TCRdb's copy, which holds only in-frame ones; the method was immunoSEQ multiplex PCR. The sample includes some 460,000 clones, about 85% seen only once; the top ten take under 2%. Source material: PBMCs or T cells enriched from blood (not recorded which). The V call is TRBV27, the J call TRBJ2-7; 11 bases are a match to TRBD2. This sequence was found in a woman under 30 with acute COVID-19. The DNA of the CDR3 is TGTGCCAGCAGTCCGGGACTAGCGGCCGGAAGCTCCTACGAGCAGTACTTC. Protein sequence: CASSPGLAAGSSYEQYF.